This is a list of T cell receptor beta chains from one sample in a study of CD8 T cells in Susac syndrome. TCRdb reprocessed the immunoSEQ multiplex PCR reads via MiXCR and lists one record per CDR3 protein. The table records tens of thousands of distinct CDR3 sequences, 90% to 95% of them present only once. Sequenced sample: CD8+ T cells from PBMCs. Every receptor here comes from a human donor in good health. The CDR3 runs from the conserved cysteine through the conserved F or W. The D gene is left open where the match is weak. A row's size may be missing; if present it is once, few, many or a size class.

V: TRBV20-1; size: -; D: -; J: TRBJ2-7; DNA: TGCAGTGCTAGAGATCGTGGGGCCTACGAGCAGTACTTC; CDR3: CSARDRGAYEQYF
V: TRBV7-8; size: -; D: TRBD2; J: TRBJ2-1; DNA: TGTGCCAGCAGCTGGATTGTTGCGGGGGGATACAATGAGCAGTTCTTC; CDR3: CASSWIVAGGYNEQFF
V: TRBV4-3; size: -; D: -; J: TRBJ1-4; DNA: TGCGCCAGCCGCAACCGGGGTGATGAAAAACTGTTTTTT; CDR3: CASRNRGDEKLFF
V: TRBV5-1; size: -; D: -; J: TRBJ1-1; DNA: TGCGCCAGCAGCTTCCGTCGGGACACTGAAGCTTTCTTT; CDR3: CASSFRRDTEAFF
V: TRBV6-5; size: -; D: -; J: TRBJ1-1; DNA: TGTGCCAGCAGTTACCGGGGCGCCATGAACACTGAAGCTTTCTTT; CDR3: CASSYRGAMNTEAFF
V: TRBV4-3; size: -; D: TRBD1; J: TRBJ2-1; DNA: TGCGCCAGCAGCCAAGCCGGACAGGGGGTGCTGAATGAGCAGTTCTTC; CDR3: CASSQAGQGVLNEQFF
V: TRBV19; size: few; D: -; J: TRBJ2-3; DNA: TGTGCCAGTAGTATTAGTACGGGTCCTCCCACAGATACGCAGTATTTT; CDR3: CASSISTGPPTDTQYF
V: TRBV5-6; size: -; D: -; J: TRBJ1-3; DNA: TGTGCCAGCAGCTTGGGAACCTCTGGAAACACCATATATTTT; CDR3: CASSLGTSGNTIYF
V: TRBV4-3; size: -; D: -; J: TRBJ2-1; DNA: TGCGCCAGCAGCCAAGATCGGGGCACCTACAATGAGCAGTTCTTC; CDR3: CASSQDRGTYNEQFF
V: TRBV5-6; size: -; D: -; J: TRBJ2-7; DNA: TGTGCCAGCAGCTTGGAGGAGTCCTACGAGCAGTACTTC; CDR3: CASSLEESYEQYF
V: TRBV6-2/TRBV6-3; size: -; D: -; J: TRBJ2-2; DNA: TGTGCCAGCAGTTACATCCCCGGCGCCCACACCGGGGAGCTGTTTTTT; CDR3: CASSYIPGAHTGELFF
V: TRBV6-2/TRBV6-3; size: -; D: TRBD2; J: TRBJ2-6; DNA: TGTGCCAGCAGTTACGTGGGGGGGACTGGGGCCAACGTCCTGACTTTC; CDR3: CASSYVGGTGANVLTF
V: TRBV10-3; size: -; D: TRBD1; J: TRBJ1-1; DNA: TGTGCCATCTCCCCTACAGGGGTGAACACTGAAGCTTTCTTT; CDR3: CAISPTGVNTEAFF
V: TRBV29-1; size: -; D: TRBD2; J: TRBJ2-3; DNA: TGCAGCGTTGAAGTAACAGTAGCGGGAGGGGATACGCAGTATTTT; CDR3: CSVEVTVAGGDTQYF
V: TRBV7-9; size: -; D: -; J: TRBJ2-5; DNA: TGTGCCAGCTTCCCCCCCACCGGGACCAACGACGAGGAGACCCAGTACTTC; CDR3: CASFPPTGTNDEETQYF
V: TRBV9; size: -; D: -; J: TRBJ2-7; DNA: TGTGCCAGCAGTCTAGGGACATCTTCCTACGAGCAGTACTTC; CDR3: CASSLGTSSYEQYF
V: TRBV7-2; size: -; D: TRBD2; J: TRBJ2-5; DNA: TGTGCCAGCAGCTCCTCCCTAGCGGGGATAATTCAAGAGACCCAGTACTTC; CDR3: CASSSSLAGIIQETQYF
V: TRBV6-2/TRBV6-3; size: -; D: -; J: TRBJ2-7; DNA: TGTGCCAGCAGTTACAGTTGGCGGATCGGGGGAGGCGAGCAGTACTTC; CDR3: CASSYSWRIGGGEQYF
V: TRBV24-1; size: once; D: -; J: TRBJ2-1; DNA: TGTGCCACCAAGTCTTCGTCCTACAATGAGCAGTTCTTC; CDR3: CATKSSSYNEQFF
V: TRBV12-3/TRBV12-4; size: -; D: TRBD1; J: TRBJ1-2; DNA: TGTGCCAGCAGTTCCCGACAGGGGACTAACTATGGCTACACCTTC; CDR3: CASSSRQGTNYGYTF
V: TRBV14; size: few; D: -; J: TRBJ2-7; DNA: TGTGCCAGCAGCCAATCATACGAGCAGTACTTC; CDR3: CASSQSYEQYF
V: TRBV4-2; size: -; D: -; J: TRBJ2-3; DNA: TGTGCCAGCAGCCAAGAGGTCCAGGGAAGCACAGATACGCAGTATTTT; CDR3: CASSQEVQGSTDTQYF
V: TRBV7-8; size: -; D: TRBD1; J: TRBJ2-5; DNA: TGTGCCAGCAGCTTAAGGACAGGGGTGTTTAGCGAGACCCAGTACTTC; CDR3: CASSLRTGVFSETQYF
V: TRBV9; size: -; D: -; J: TRBJ2-7; DNA: TGTGCCAGCAGCGGGTTTTCCTTTGGGGACGAGCAGTACTTC; CDR3: CASSGFSFGDEQYF
V: TRBV13; size: -; D: TRBD1; J: TRBJ1-3; DNA: TGTGCCAGCAGCTCAGGGACAGGGGGAAACACCATATATTTT; CDR3: CASSSGTGGNTIYF
V: TRBV11-1; size: -; D: -; J: TRBJ2-2; DNA: TGTGCCAGCAGCTTCCTTACCGGGACCGCCCTCGTGGCGTCGGACACCGGGGAGCTGTTTTTT; CDR3: CASSFLTGTALVASDTGELFF
V: TRBV7-9; size: -; D: -; J: TRBJ1-1; DNA: TGTGCCAGCAACCCCGGGGCGGTTGAAGCTTTCTTT; CDR3: CASNPGAVEAFF
V: TRBV6-2/TRBV6-3; size: -; D: -; J: TRBJ1-5; DNA: TGTGCCAGCACCTCAGGGAGCAATCAGCCCCAGCATTTT; CDR3: CASTSGSNQPQHF
V: TRBV9; size: -; D: TRBD1; J: TRBJ2-3; DNA: TGTGCCAGCAGCGTAGCTCCCGGACAGGGGGCGAGAGATACGCAGTATTTT; CDR3: CASSVAPGQGARDTQYF
V: TRBV24-1; size: -; D: -; J: TRBJ1-5; DNA: TGTGCCACCAGTGCTGGCGGCAATCAGCCCCAGCATTTT; CDR3: CATSAGGNQPQHF
V: TRBV20-1; size: -; D: -; J: TRBJ2-1; DNA: TGCAGTGCTAGCCCCGTTTGGGGCGTGGGTTACAATGAGCAGTTCTTC; CDR3: CSASPVWGVGYNEQFF
V: TRBV6-2/TRBV6-3; size: -; D: -; J: TRBJ2-3; DNA: TGTGCCAGCAGTCCCCGAGCCTCGGCAGATACGCAGTATTTT; CDR3: CASSPRASADTQYF
V: TRBV7-9; size: -; D: TRBD1; J: TRBJ2-7; DNA: TGTGCCAGCAGCCGCAGACAGGGCGGAAGCCTCGAGCAGTACTTC; CDR3: CASSRRQGGSLEQYF
V: TRBV9; size: -; D: -; J: TRBJ1-3; DNA: TGTGCCAGCAGCGTAGAAGAGGTTAGCTCTGGAAACACCATATATTTT; CDR3: CASSVEEVSSGNTIYF
V: TRBV7-7; size: -; D: -; J: TRBJ1-1; DNA: TGTGCCAGCAGCCTACAGTGGAACACTGAAGCTTTCTTT; CDR3: CASSLQWNTEAFF
V: TRBV6-4; size: -; D: TRBD2; J: TRBJ2-3; DNA: TGTGCCAGCAGCCCTGGGACTAGCGGGGCAGATACGCAGTATTTT; CDR3: CASSPGTSGADTQYF
V: TRBV6-1; size: -; D: -; J: TRBJ2-1; DNA: TGTGCCAGCAGTCTTGACTCCCACAATGAGCAGTTCTTC; CDR3: CASSLDSHNEQFF
V: TRBV6-4; size: -; D: -; J: TRBJ2-1; DNA: TGTGCCAGCAGGCGGGGCGATGAGCAGTTCTTC; CDR3: CASRRGDEQFF
V: TRBV6-1; size: -; D: -; J: TRBJ2-1; DNA: TGTGCCAGCAGTGAGGACGGGGGTAGCTACAATGAGCAGTTCTTC; CDR3: CASSEDGGSYNEQFF
V: TRBV5-6; size: once; D: TRBD1; J: TRBJ1-6; DNA: TGTGCCAGCAGCGGGAAACAGGGGGCCTATAATTCACCCCTCCACTTT; CDR3: CASSGKQGAYNSPLHF
V: TRBV5-1; size: -; D: -; J: TRBJ2-1; DNA: TGCGCCAGCAGCTTGCGGGTGGATGAGCAGTTCTTC; CDR3: CASSLRVDEQFF
V: TRBV28; size: -; D: TRBD2; J: TRBJ2-7; DNA: TGTGCCAGCATTGGGACTAGCGGTTCCCACGAGCAGTACTTC; CDR3: CASIGTSGSHEQYF
V: TRBV7-9; size: -; D: -; J: TRBJ1-2; DNA: TGTGCCAGCAGCTTAGAGGGTTGGGGTTCTGGCTACACCTTC; CDR3: CASSLEGWGSGYTF
V: TRBV29-1; size: -; D: TRBD1; J: TRBJ1-4; DNA: TGCAGCGTTGGGGACAGGTTTGCAACTAATGAAAAACTGTTTTTT; CDR3: CSVGDRFATNEKLFF